This entry is about one T cell receptor (beta chain). The antigen it binds to is not known. No qualities accompany the bases; no much larger clone lies one base away. The data are from a study of T cell changes during pregnancy in multiple sclerosis (dated by TCRdb to about 2019). Turning to the overall study: Changes in the T cell repertoire over the course of pregnancy were examined in this study in women with multiple sclerosis.

Preparation of the library involved the immunoSEQ multiplex PCR assay. As stored in TCRdb, this immuneACCESS dataset retains in-frame rearrangements with V and J assigned. A fraction of the clones does not appear; measured against another copy, unresolved V genes explain less than half of the discrepancy, and the remainder lacks a known reason. This sample comprises around 80,000 clones, about 94% of them detected only once. Approximately 0.92% of the sample comes from the top ten. This sample comprised peripheral blood, obtained in the second trimester of pregnancy. The TCR sequence derives from a female donor in good health, enrolled as a control in a pregnancy study.

The DNA is as follows: TGCGCCAGCAGCCGCACTCAGGGCTCGAACACTGAAGCTTTCTTT. This codes for CASSRTQGSNTEAFF. The V and J segments used are TRBV4-1 and TRBJ1-1, and the D gene may be TRBD1, 5 bases matching. Cut back by 4 bases and 1 base, the V and J ends lie 13 bases apart. CDR1 and CDR2 were assigned from the germline V gene as MGHRA and YSYEKL. From cysteine to phenylalanine, the CDR3 is 15 amino acids long. Only CDR3 DNA remains: 45 bases, in frame from the first base.